This T cell receptor beta chain was retrieved from a study of shared clonotypes between healthy human individuals. CD8 cells regarded as naive lacked CD45RO, were positively chosen for CCR7, and omitted terminally differentiated effector memory CD45RA+ cells. Assay: immunoSEQ multiplex PCR; the TCRdb copy retains only in-frame clones and omits some. The sample consists of 2 million to 2.5 million clones, about 94% of them appearing once. The CDR3 is 16 residues long. This clonotype was obtained from a man younger than 35 in good health. The V call is TRBV21-1, the J call TRBJ1-5; TRBD1 is taken as the D call from the table, unchecked against the DNA. TRBV21-1 is designated a pseudogene. Sample: naive CD8+ T cells sorted from blood. The CDR3, as DNA: TGTGCCAGCAGCAAAACGTTGGGACAGGGAGGGCAGCCCCAGCATTTT. It encodes CASSKTLGQGGQPQHF.